The 15 T cell receptor beta chains reported below all come from one sample, sequenced in a study of T cell changes during pregnancy in multiple sclerosis (dated by TCRdb to about 2019). The library was built by means of the immunoSEQ multiplex PCR assay. Imported from immuneACCESS, the table was reduced by TCRdb to in-frame sequences with V and J called. These copies leave out some clones; in studies compared against another copy, an unresolved V gene accounts for under half, and the cause of the remainder is not known. For this sample the table gives some 99,000 clones, of which 90% to 95% were detected only once. 2% to 3% of the sample comes from the top ten. The source material was peripheral blood, sampled after pregnancy. The receptors derive from a female donor in good health, enrolled as a control in a pregnancy study.

The chain has TRBV5-4 and TRBJ1-5, with TRBD1 matching over 7 bases. The length of the CDR3 is 16 residues. Trimming removed 0 bases from V and 5 bases from J; junction bases left unmatched: 8. CDR1 SGHNT and CDR2 YYREEE come from the germline V gene (reference sequence). This CDR3 is CASSLGDRVLDQPQHF. CDR3 DNA: TGTGCCAGCAGCTTGGGCGACAGGGTTTTGGATCAGCCCCAGCATTTT.

This rearrangement joins TRBV11-2 to TRBJ2-6; the D gene is possibly TRBD1 (5 bases). The CDR3 totals 18 residues. Germline V gene lookup returns CDR1 SGHAT and CDR2 FQNNGV. V lost 2 bases and J lost 1, with 15 bases in between. Written as DNA, the CDR3 is TGTGCCAGCAGCTTATGGGCAGGGTTTACATCTGGGGCCAACGTCCTGACTTTC. This translates into CASSLWAGFTSGANVLTF.

This chain joins TRBV9 and TRBJ2-1; 12 bases match TRBD2. CDR1 SGDLS and CDR2 YYNGEE come from the germline V gene. This CDR3 is 15 amino acids long. J gave up 9 bases and V 4 bases, and 8 bases lay outside the gene matches. The CDR3 DNA reads TGTGCCAGCAGCCCCCTAGCGGGAGGGCCCGGTGAGCAGTTCTTC. It is translated as CASSPLAGGPGEQFF.

The chain is built from TRBV6-1 and TRBJ2-7; weak D call: TRBD1 (6 bases). CDR1 is MNHNS, CDR2 SASEGT, per germline. The germline V and J ends were trimmed by 3 bases and 5 bases, with 8 bases remaining between them. This CDR3 is 12 amino acids long. The CDR3 bases are TGTGCCAGCAGTGACAGGGGTGACGAGCAGTACTTC. Translation gives CASSDRGDEQYF.

Worth noting for this clone: At one end, the junction sequence differs from germline, possibly due to a read error. The V and J genes are TRBV7-6 and TRBJ1-5; D is ambiguous. This CDR3 spans 16 amino acids. Germline V gene data show CDR1 as SGHVS and CDR2 as FNYEAQ. The CDR3 region has the DNA TGTGCCAGCAGCTTAGAGGTGTCGGATAGCAATCGGCCCCAGCATTTT. This gives the protein CASSLEVSDSNRPQHF.

The V gene is TRBV11-1, the J gene TRBJ2-3; 9 bases are a match to TRBD2. The CDR3 loop spans 15 amino acids. Germline loops: CDR1 SGHAT, CDR2 FQDESV (reference sequence). Losses at the gene ends were 5 bases for V and 1 base for J; bases not matched to a gene: 4. The CDR3 sequence is CASSRQRGGTDTQYF. The CDR3, as DNA: TGTGCCAGCAGCCGCCAGCGGGGGGGCACAGATACGCAGTATTTT.

This rearrangement joins TRBV15 to TRBJ2-5; 11 bases are a match to TRBD2. After removal of 2 bases from V and 2 bases from J, the junction contained 4 bases not matched to a gene. Per germline, CDR1 LNHNV and CDR2 YYDKDF (reference sequence). The CDR3 loop spans 16 amino acids. As DNA, the CDR3 is TGTGCCACCAGCAGAAGGACTAGCGGGCCTCAAGAGACCCAGTACTTC. Amino acid sequence: CATSRRTSGPQETQYF.

The V call is TRBV5-3, the J call TRBJ2-7; D not resolved. TRBV5-3 is assigned to the ORF class and has an uncertain function. Between the trimmed V and J ends, which lost 4 bases and 5 bases, there was a span of 13 bases. The CDR3 contains 13 residues. CDR3 nucleotides: TGTGCCAGAAGCGAAATTATAGCTAACGAGCAGTACTTC. Protein sequence: CARSEIIANEQYF.

The rearrangement joins TRBV30 to TRBJ1-3; TRBD1 might be the D (5 bases). The CDR3 totals 11 residues. Trimming took off 8 bases at V and 1 base at J, with 6 bases between the two ends. Germline V gene sequence: CDR1 GTSNPN, CDR2 SVGIG (reference sequence). CDR3 in DNA: TGTGCCGGGGGGTCTGGAAACACCATATATTTT. As protein: CAGGSGNTIYF.

This clone appeared once. This chain joins TRBV5-5 and TRBJ1-1; no firm D call. The CDR3 extends over 15 amino acids. From germline, CDR1 is SGHKS and CDR2 YYEKEE (reference sequence). V shed 4 bases and J shed 1 base, with 14 bases lying between them. CDR3 DNA: TGTGCCAGCAGCCAACTTCATTCAGGGAACACTGAAGCTTTCTTT. The encoded protein is CASSQLHSGNTEAFF.

The rearrangement links TRBV5-1 to TRBJ2-3; a possible D gene is TRBD2 (5 bases). This CDR3 is 15 amino acids long. V dropped 0 bases and J dropped 5 bases, with 13 bases sitting between them. Germline V gene lookup returns CDR1 SGHRS and CDR2 YFSETQ. CDR3 nucleotide sequence: TGCGCCAGCAGCTTGGCCTTGGCTAGCCGAGATACGCAGTATTTT. Residues: CASSLALASRDTQYF.

The V gene is TRBV7-6, the J gene TRBJ2-1, with D possibly being TRBD2 (6 bases). The V end lost 4 bases, the J end lost 7 bases, and 14 bases lay between the germline ends. There are 14 residues in the CDR3. The germline CDR1 and CDR2 sequences are SGHVS and FNYEAQ. CDR3 nucleotide sequence: TGTGCCAGCAGCTCGAGGCGGGGTGGGAATGAGCAGTTCTTC. Translation gives CASSSRRGGNEQFF.

The chain links TRBV11-2 to TRBJ2-1; TRBD2 is a possible D gene (6 bases). Germline CDR1 is SGHAT and CDR2 is FQNNGV. The CDR3 is 14 residues long. V was trimmed by 5 bases and J by 8 bases, leaving 16 bases between them. The CDR3 here is CASSPIGGLDEQFF. For the CDR3, the DNA is TGTGCCAGCAGCCCGATCGGGGGTTTGGATGAGCAGTTCTTC.

V gene TRBV11-3 combines with J gene TRBJ2-1; a possible D gene is TRBD2 (6 bases). The CDR3 totals 15 residues. In germline, CDR1 is SGHNT, CDR2 YENEEA. Trimming stripped 2 bases from V and 6 bases from J, with 14 bases between. This CDR3 is CASSLTGGIFNEQFF. The DNA for the CDR3 is TGTGCCAGCAGCTTAACAGGCGGGATATTCAATGAGCAGTTCTTC.

The chain has TRBV21-1 and TRBJ1-5; the table names TRBD1, a call not compared with the DNA. TRBV21-1 is an annotated pseudogene. CDR3 length: 20 residues. For the CDR3, the DNA is TGTGCCAGCAGCAAAGTAGAAAAAGGGGGTGATCACCCGAGCAATCAGCCCCAGCATTTT. It is translated as CASSKVEKGGDHPSNQPQHF.